This T cell receptor (beta chain) appears in the sequencing data of a study of OX40 agonist ivuxolimab in advanced cancers. Background on the study: Ivuxolimab, an antibody that agonizes OX40 (CD134), was administered to the patients. Every 2 weeks, patients received ivuxolimab intravenously, dosed at 0.01 to 10 mg/kg. Findings and limits, study-wide: Expanded clones were, on average, more numerous in CD8+ T cells than in CD4+.

TCRdb's copy holds only in-frame clones and misses some; the assay was immunoSEQ multiplex PCR. Of 50,000 or so clones listed, around 73% are singletons. This clone was detected once. The target antigen is unknown. This CDR3 comprises 12 residues. V lost 5 bases, J lost 5 bases, and 9 bases lay in between. Germline CDR1 and CDR2: LNHDA and SQIVND (reference sequence). The sample was CD4+ or CD8+ T cells sorted from blood, taken in a trial of the OX40 agonist ivuxolimab. The TCR comes from an adult with an advanced solid tumor such as melanoma, head and neck, liver or kidney cancer. V usage is TRBV19 and J usage is TRBJ2-5, with D possibly matching TRBD2 (6 bases). This CDR3 reads CASSSGLETQYF. CDR3 nucleotide sequence: TGTGCCAGTAGTTCGGGACTCGAGACCCAGTACTTC.